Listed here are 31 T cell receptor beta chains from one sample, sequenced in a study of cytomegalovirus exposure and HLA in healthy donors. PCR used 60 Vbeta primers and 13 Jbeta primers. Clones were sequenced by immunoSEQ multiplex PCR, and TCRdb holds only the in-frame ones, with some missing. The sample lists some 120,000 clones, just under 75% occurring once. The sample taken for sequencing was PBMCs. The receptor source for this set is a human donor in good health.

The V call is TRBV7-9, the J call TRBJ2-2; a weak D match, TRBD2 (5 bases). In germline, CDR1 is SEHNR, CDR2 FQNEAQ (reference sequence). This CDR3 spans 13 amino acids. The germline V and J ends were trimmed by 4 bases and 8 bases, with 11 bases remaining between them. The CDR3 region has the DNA TGTGCCAGCAGCTACCTTACGGGAGGGGAGCTGTTTTTT. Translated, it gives CASSYLTGGELFF.

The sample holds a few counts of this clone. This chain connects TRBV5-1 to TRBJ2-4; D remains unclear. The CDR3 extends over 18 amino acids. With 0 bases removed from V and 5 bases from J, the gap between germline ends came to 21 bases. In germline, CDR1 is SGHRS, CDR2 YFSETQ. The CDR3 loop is CASSLGVNFSPEENIQYF. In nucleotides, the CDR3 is TGCGCCAGCAGCTTGGGAGTAAACTTCTCTCCTGAGGAAAACATTCAGTACTTC. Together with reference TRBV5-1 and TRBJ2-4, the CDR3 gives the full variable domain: KAGVTQTPRYLIKTRGQQVTLSCSPISGHRSVSWYQQTPGQGLQFLFEYFSETQRNKGNFPGRFSGRQFSNSRSEMNVSTLELGDSALYLCASSLGVNFSPEENIQYFGAGTRLSVL.

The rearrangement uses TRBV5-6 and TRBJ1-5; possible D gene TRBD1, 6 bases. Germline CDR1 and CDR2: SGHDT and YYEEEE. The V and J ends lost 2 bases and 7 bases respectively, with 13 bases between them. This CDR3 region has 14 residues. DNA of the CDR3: TGTGCCAGCAGCTTTGGAACAGGGAGACAGCCCCAGCATTTT. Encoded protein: CASSFGTGRQPQHF.

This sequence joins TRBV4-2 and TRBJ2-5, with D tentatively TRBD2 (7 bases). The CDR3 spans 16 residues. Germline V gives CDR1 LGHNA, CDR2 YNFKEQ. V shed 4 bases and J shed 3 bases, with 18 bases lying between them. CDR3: CASSPWGRGPEETQYF. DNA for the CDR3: TGTGCCAGCAGCCCTTGGGGGCGGGGGCCAGAAGAGACCCAGTACTTC.

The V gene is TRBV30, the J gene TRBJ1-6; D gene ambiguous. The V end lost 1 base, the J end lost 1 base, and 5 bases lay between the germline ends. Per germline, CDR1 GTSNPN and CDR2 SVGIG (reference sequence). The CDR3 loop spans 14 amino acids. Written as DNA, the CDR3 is TGTGCCTGGAGTGCCAAATCCTATAATTCACCCCTCCACTTT. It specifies CAWSAKSYNSPLHF.

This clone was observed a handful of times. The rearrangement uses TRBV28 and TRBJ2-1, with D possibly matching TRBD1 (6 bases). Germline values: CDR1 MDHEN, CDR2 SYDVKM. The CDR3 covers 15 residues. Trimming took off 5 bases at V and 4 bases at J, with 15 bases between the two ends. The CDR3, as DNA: TGTGCCAGCAGTATACTCAAGGACAGATACAATGAGCAGTTCTTC. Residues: CASSILKDRYNEQFF.

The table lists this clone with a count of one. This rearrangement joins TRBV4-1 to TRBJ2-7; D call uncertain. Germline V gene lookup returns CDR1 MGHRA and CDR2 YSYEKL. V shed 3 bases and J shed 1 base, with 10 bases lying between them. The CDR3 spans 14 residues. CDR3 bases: TGCGCCAGCAGCCACGCGACTGCTTCCTACGAGCAGTACTTC. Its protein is CASSHATASYEQYF.

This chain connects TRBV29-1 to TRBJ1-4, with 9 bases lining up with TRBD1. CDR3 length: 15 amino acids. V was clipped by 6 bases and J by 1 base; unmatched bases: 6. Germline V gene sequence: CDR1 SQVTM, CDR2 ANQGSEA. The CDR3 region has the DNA TGCAGCGTACCGGGACAGGGAGGAACTAATGAAAAACTGTTTTTT. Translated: CSVPGQGGTNEKLFF.

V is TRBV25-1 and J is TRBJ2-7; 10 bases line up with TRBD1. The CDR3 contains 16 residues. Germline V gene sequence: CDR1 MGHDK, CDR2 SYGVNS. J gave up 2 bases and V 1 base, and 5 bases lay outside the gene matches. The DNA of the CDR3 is TGTGCCAGCAGTGAATCCGGGACAGGGGTCCCCTACGAGCAGTACTTC. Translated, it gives CASSESGTGVPYEQYF.

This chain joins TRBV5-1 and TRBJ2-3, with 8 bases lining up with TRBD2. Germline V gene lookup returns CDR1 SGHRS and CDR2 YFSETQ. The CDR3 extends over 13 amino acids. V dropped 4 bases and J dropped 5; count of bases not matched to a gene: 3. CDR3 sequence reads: CASSPGGGDTQYF. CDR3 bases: TGCGCCAGCAGCCCGGGGGGGGGAGATACGCAGTATTTT.

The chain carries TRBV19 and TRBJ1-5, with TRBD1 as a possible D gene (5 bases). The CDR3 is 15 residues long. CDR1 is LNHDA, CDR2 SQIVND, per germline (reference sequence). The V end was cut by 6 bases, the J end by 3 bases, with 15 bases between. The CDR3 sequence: CASRDLQGSNQPQHF. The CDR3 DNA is TGTGCCAGTAGAGACCTTCAGGGTTCCAATCAGCCCCAGCATTTT.

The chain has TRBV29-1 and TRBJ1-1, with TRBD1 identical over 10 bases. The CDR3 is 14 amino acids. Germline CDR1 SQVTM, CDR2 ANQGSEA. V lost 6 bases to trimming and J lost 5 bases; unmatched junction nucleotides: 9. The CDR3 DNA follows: TGCAGCGTCGTGGGACAGGGGTTTTCTACTGAAGCTTTCTTT. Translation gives CSVVGQGFSTEAFF.

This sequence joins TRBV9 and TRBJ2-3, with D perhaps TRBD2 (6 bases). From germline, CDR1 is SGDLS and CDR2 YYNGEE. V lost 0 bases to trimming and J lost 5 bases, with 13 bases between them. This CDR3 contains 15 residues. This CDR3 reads CASSVGQMGGDTQYF. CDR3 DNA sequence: TGTGCCAGCAGCGTAGGTCAGATGGGGGGAGATACGCAGTATTTT.

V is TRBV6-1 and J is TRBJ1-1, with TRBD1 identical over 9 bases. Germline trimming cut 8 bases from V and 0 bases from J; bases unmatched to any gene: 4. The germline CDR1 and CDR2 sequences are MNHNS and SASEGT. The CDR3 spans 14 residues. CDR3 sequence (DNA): TGTGCCAGCGGGACAGGGCAAATGAACACTGAAGCTTTCTTT. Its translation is CASGTGQMNTEAFF.

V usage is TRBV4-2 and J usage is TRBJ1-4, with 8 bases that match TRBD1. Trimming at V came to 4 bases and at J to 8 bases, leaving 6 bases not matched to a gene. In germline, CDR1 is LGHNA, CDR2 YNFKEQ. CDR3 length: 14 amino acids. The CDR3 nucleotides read TGTGCCAGCAGCCCGACAGGGGCGGGGGAAAAACTGTTTTTT. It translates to CASSPTGAGEKLFF.

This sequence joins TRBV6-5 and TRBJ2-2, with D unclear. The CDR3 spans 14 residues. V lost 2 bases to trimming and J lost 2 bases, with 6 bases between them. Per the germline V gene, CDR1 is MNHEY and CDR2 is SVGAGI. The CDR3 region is CASSYATNTGELFF. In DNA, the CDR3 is TGTGCCAGCAGTTACGCTACTAACACCGGGGAGCTGTTTTTT.

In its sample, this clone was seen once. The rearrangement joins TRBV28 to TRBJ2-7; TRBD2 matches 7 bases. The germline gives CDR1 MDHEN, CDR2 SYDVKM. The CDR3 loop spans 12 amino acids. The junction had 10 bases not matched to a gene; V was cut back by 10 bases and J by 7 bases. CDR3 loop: CATHSWGGEQYF. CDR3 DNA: TGTGCCACCCACAGCTGGGGGGGGGAGCAGTACTTC.

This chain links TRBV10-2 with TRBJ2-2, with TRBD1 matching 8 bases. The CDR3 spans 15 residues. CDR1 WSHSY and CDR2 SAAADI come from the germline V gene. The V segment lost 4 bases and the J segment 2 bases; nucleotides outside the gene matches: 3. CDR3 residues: CASSGGTGNTGELFF. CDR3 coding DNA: TGCGCCAGCAGTGGTGGGACAGGAAACACCGGGGAGCTGTTTTTT.

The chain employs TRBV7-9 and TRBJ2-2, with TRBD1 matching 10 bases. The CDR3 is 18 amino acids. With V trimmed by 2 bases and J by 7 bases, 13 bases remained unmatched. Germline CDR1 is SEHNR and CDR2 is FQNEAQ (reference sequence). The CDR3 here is CASSLMGQGHLAFGELFF. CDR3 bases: TGTGCCAGCAGCTTAATGGGACAGGGGCATCTAGCTTTCGGGGAGCTGTTTTTT. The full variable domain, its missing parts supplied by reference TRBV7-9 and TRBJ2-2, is DTGVSQNPRHKITKRGQNVTFRCDPISEHNRLYWYRQTLGQGPEFLTYFQNEAQLEKSRLLSDRFSAERPKGSFSTLEIQRTEQGDSAMYLCASSLMGQGHLAFGELFFGEGSRLTVL.

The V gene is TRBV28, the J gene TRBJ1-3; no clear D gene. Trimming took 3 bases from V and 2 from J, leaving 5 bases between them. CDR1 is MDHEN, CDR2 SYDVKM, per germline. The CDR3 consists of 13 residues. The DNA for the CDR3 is TGTGCCAGCAGTTTCCCCGCTGGAAACACCATATATTTT. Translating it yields CASSFPAGNTIYF.

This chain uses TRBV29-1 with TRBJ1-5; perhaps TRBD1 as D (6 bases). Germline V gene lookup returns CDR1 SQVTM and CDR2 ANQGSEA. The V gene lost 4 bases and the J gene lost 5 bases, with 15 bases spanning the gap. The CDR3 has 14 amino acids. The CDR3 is CSVALDSHDQPQHF. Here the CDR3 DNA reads TGCAGCGTTGCGTTGGACAGCCATGATCAGCCCCAGCATTTT.

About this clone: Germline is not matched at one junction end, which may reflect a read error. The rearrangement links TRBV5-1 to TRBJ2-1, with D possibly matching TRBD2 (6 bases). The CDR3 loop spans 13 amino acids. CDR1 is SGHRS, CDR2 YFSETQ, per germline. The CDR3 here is CASSRDSNNEQFF. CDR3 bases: TGCGCCAGCAGTAGGGACTCCAACAATGAGCAGTTCTTC. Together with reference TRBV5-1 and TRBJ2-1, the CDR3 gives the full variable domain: KAGVTQTPRYLIKTRGQQVTLSCSPISGHRSVSWYQQTPGQGLQFLFEYFSETQRNKGNFPGRFSGRQFSNSRSEMNVSTLELGDSALYLCASSRDSNNEQFFGPGTRLTVL.

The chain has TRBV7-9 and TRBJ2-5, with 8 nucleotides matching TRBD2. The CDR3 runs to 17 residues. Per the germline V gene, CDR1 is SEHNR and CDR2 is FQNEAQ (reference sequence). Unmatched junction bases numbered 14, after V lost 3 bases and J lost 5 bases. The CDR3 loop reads CASSFGGDPVLRETQYF. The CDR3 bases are TGTGCCAGCAGCTTCGGGGGGGATCCCGTTTTAAGGGAGACCCAGTACTTC.

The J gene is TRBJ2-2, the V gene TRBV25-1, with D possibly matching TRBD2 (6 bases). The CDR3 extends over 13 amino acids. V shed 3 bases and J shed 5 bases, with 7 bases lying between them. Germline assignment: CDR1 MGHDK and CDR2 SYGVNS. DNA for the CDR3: TGTGCCAGCAGTGAGGCGGGGACCGGGGAGCTGTTTTTT. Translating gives CASSEAGTGELFF. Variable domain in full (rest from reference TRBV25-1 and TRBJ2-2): EADIYQTPRYLVIGTGKKITLECSQTMGHDKMYWYQQDPGMELHLIHYSYGVNSTEKGDLSSESTVSRIRTEHFPLTLESARPSHTSQYLCASSEAGTGELFFGEGSRLTVL.

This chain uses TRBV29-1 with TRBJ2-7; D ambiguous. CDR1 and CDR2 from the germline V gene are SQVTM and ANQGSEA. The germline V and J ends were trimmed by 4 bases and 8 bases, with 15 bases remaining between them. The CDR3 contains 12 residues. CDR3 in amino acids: CSVVPNNNKQYF. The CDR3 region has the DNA TGCAGCGTTGTCCCGAACAATAATAAGCAGTACTTC.

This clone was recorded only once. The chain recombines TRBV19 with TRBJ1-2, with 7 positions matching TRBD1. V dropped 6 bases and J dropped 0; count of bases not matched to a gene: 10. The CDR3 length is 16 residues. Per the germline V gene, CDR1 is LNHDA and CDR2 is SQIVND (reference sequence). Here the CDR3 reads CASSPRGQRSNYGYTF. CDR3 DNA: TGTGCCAGTAGCCCACGGGGACAGCGGTCTAACTATGGCTACACCTTC.

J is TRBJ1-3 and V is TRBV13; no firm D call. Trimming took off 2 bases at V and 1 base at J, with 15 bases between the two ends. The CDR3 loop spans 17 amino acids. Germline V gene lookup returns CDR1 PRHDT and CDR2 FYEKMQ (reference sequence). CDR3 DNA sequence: TGTGCCAGCAGCTTAAGGGTAGGGAGGAAGTCTGGAAACACCATATATTTT. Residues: CASSLRVGRKSGNTIYF.

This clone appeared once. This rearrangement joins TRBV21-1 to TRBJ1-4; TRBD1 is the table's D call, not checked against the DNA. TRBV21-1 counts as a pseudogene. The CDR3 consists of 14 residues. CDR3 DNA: TGTGCCAGCACCCCCGGGACAGGGTATGAAAAACTGTTTTTT. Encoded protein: CASTPGTGYEKLFF.

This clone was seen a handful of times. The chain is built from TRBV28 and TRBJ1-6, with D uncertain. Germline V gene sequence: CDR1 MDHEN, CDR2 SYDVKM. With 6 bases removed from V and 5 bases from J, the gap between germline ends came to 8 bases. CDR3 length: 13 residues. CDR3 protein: CASSQKDNSPLHF. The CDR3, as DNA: TGTGCCAGCAGCCAGAAAGATAATTCACCCCTCCACTTT.

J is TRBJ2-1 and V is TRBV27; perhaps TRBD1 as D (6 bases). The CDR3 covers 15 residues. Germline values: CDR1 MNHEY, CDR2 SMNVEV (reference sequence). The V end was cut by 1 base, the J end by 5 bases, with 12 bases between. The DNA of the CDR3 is TGTGCCAGCAGTTTATTAAGGGGGTTCAACAATGAGCAGTTCTTC. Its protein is CASSLLRGFNNEQFF.

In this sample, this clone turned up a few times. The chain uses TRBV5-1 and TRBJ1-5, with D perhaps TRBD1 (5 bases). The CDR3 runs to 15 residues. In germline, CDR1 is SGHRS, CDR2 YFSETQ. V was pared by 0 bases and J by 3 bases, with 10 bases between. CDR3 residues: CASSLGETDNQPQHF. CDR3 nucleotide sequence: TGCGCCAGCAGCTTGGGTGAGACAGACAATCAGCCCCAGCATTTT.